These 3 T cell receptor beta chains came from one sample sequenced in a study of cytotoxic CD8 clonotypes in ibrutinib-treated CLL (dated by TCRdb to the early 2020s). The library was built by means of the immunoSEQ multiplex PCR assay. The source is immuneACCESS, and TCRdb retained only in-frame sequences with V and J called. Part of the clones is not carried over; for the studies checked, unresolved V genes explain less than half of this, and the remainder is unexplained. A total of 250,000 or so clones appear in this sample, 70% of them only once. The leading ten clones occupy just over 15% of the sample. This specimen's time point label, per the study, means: 20 to 30 months on ibrutinib. The sequencing used PBMCs, collected after 24 months of ibrutinib treatment. These receptors all come from a human donor with chronic lymphocytic leukemia.

The V gene is TRBV6-6, the J gene TRBJ2-5, with 7 bases lining up with TRBD2. V shed 7 bases, J shed 2 bases, and the junction held 7 bases outside the gene matches. CDR3 length: 14 residues. CDR1 MNHNY and CDR2 SVGAGI come from the germline V gene (reference sequence). The CDR3 DNA follows: TGTGCCAGCATCCAATCTAGCGGACAAGAGACCCAGTACTTC. The encoded protein is CASIQSSGQETQYF.

The chain uses TRBV27 and TRBJ2-1; D remains ambiguous. CDR1 is MNHEY, CDR2 SMNVEV, per germline (reference sequence). V lost 1 base and J 3 bases, leaving 19 bases between the germline ends. The CDR3 sequence is 18 residues long. The CDR3 DNA is TGTGCCAGCAGTTTATATCCCCCGGGCGTTCCTTACTACAATGAGCAGTTCTTC. Its translation is CASSLYPPGVPYYNEQFF.

This chain links TRBV18 with TRBJ1-1; no firm D call. The length of the CDR3 is 15 residues. Trimming stripped 3 bases from V and 1 base from J, with 12 bases between. The V gene's germline CDR1 is KGHSH and CDR2 LQKENI. Here the CDR3 reads CASSPSIAPNTEAFF. The CDR3 bases are TGTGCCAGCTCACCTAGTATCGCTCCGAACACTGAAGCTTTCTTT.